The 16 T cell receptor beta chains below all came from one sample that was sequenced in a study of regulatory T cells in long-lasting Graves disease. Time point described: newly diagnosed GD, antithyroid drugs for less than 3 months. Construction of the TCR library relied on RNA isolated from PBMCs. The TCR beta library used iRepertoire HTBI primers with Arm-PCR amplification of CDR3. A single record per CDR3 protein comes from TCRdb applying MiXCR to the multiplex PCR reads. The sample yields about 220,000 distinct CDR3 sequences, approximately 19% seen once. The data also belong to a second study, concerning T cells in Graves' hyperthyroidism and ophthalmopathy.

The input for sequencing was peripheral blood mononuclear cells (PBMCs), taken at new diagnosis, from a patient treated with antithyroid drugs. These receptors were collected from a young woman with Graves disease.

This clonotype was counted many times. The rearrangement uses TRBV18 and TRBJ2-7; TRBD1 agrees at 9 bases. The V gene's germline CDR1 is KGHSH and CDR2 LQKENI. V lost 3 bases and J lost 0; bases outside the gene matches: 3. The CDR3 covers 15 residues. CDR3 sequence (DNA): TGTGCCAGCTCACCCGGGACAGGGAGCTCCTACGAGCAGTACTTC. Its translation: CASSPGTGSSYEQYF.

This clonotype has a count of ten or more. The CDR3 sequence is CASSLGLAGELFF. The CDR3 coding sequence is TGTGCCAGCAGCTTAGGTTTAGCCGGGGAGCTGTTTTTT. This chain uses TRBV7-2 with TRBJ2-2; D is unresolved. Trimming pared 1 base from V and 6 bases from J, leaving 6 bases between. The CDR3 spans 13 residues. Germline V CDR1 and CDR2: SGHTA, FQGNSA.

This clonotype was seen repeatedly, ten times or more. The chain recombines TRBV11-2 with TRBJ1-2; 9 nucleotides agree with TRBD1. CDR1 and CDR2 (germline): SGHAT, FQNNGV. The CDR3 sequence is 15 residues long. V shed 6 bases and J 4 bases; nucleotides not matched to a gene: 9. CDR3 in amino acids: CASRKPGTGPYGYTF. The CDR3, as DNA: TGTGCCAGCAGAAAACCAGGGACAGGGCCCTATGGCTACACCTTC.

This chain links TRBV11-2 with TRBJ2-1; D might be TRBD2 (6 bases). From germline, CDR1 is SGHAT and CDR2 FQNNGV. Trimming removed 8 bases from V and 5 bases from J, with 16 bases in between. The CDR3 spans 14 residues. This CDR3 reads CASRTSGQNNEQFF. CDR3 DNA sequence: TGTGCCAGCCGTACCAGCGGGCAGAACAATGAGCAGTTCTTC.

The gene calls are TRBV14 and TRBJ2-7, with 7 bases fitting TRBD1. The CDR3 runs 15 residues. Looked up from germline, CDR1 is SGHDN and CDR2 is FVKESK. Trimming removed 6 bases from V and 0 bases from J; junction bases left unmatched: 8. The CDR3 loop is CASSPGQAPSYEQYF. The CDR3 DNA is TGTGCCAGCAGTCCCGGACAGGCCCCCTCCTACGAGCAGTACTTC.

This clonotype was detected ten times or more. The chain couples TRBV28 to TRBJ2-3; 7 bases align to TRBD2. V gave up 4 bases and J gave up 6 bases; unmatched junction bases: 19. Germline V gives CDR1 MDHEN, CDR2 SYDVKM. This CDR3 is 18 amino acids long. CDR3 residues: CASSSHQGGGVALDTQYF. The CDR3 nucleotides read TGTGCCAGCAGTTCACACCAGGGCGGGGGTGTGGCCCTCGATACGCAGTATTTT. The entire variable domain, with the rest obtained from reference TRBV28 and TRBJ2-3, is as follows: DVKVTQSSRYLVKRTGEKVFLECVQDMDHENMFWYRQDPGLGLRLIYFSYDVKMKEKGDIPEGYSVSREKKERFSLILESASTNQTSMYLCASSSHQGGGVALDTQYFGPGTRLTVL.

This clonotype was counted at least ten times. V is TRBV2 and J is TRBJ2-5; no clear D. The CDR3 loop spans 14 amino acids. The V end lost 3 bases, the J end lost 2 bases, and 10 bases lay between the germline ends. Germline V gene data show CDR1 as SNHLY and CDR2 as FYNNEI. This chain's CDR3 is CASSDGRPQETQYF. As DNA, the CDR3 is TGTGCCAGCAGTGATGGGCGGCCTCAAGAGACCCAGTACTTC.

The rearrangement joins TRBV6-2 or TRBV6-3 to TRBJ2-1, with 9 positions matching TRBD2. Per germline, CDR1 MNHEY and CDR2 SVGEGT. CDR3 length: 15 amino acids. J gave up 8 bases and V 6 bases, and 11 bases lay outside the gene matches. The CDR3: CASRPLGLAMDEQFF. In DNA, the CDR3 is TGTGCCAGCAGGCCCTTGGGACTAGCAATGGATGAGCAGTTCTTC.

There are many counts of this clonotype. CDR3 bases: TGCAGCGCCCCACCCGACGGACCGCAAGAGACCCAGTACTTC. This gives the protein CSAPPDGPQETQYF. V usage is TRBV29-1 and J usage is TRBJ2-5; D uncertain. CDR1 is SQVTM and CDR2 is ANQGSEA in the germline V gene. The CDR3 loop spans 14 amino acids. V lost 7 bases, J lost 2 bases, and 17 bases lay in between.

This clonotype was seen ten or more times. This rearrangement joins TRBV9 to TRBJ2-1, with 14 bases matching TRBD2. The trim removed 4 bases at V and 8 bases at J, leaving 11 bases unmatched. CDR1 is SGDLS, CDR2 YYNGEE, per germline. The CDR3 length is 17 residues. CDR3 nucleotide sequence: TGTGCCAGCAGCAGGAGCTCGGGACTAGCGGGAGAAGATGAGCAGTTCTTC. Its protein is CASSRSSGLAGEDEQFF.

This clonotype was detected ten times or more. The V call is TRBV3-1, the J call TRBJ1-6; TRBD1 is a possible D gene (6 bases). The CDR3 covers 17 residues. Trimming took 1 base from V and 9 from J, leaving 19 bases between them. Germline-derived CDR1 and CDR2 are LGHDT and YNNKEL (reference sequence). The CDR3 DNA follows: TGTGCCAGCAGCCAAGGAAGGGGGGGCGGGTTCAGTTCACCCCTCCACTTT. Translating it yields CASSQGRGGGFSSPLHF.

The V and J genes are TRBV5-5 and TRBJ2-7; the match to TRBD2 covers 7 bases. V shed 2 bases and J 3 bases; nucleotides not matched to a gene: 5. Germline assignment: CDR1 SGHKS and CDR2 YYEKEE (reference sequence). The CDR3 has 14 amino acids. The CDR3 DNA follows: TGTGCCAGCAGCTTCGGGGCTAGCGGCTACGAGCAGTACTTC. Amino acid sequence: CASSFGASGYEQYF.

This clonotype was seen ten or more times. CDR3 amino acids: CASNPTSGGPYEQYF. The CDR3 DNA reads as TGTGCCAGTAACCCAACTAGCGGGGGGCCCTACGAGCAGTACTTC. The J gene is TRBJ2-7, the V gene TRBV6-1; 12 nucleotides match TRBD2. Trimming cost V 9 bases and J 2 bases; bases outside gene matches: 8. Germline CDR1 reads MNHNS; CDR2 reads SASEGT. This CDR3 region has 15 residues.

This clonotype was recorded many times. The CDR3: CSAPRTQGVDTQYF. As DNA, the CDR3 is TGCAGTGCCCCTAGGACCCAGGGGGTAGATACGCAGTATTTT. V gene TRBV20-1 combines with J gene TRBJ2-3; 7 bases match TRBD1. CDR3 length: 14 amino acids. Trimming at V came to 6 bases and at J to 5 bases, leaving 11 bases not matched to a gene. Germline lookup yields CDR1 DFQATT and CDR2 SNEGSKA (reference sequence).

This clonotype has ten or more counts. CDR3 amino acids: CASSSPSGRARLDNEQFF. DNA for the CDR3: TGCGCCAGCAGCTCACCTAGCGGGAGGGCCAGGTTGGACAATGAGCAGTTCTTC. The rearrangement joins TRBV5-1 to TRBJ2-1; 12 bases agree with TRBD2. The CDR3 sequence is 18 residues long. Trimming removed 3 bases from V and 5 bases from J; junction bases left unmatched: 12. CDR1 and CDR2 from the germline V gene are SGHRS and YFSETQ.

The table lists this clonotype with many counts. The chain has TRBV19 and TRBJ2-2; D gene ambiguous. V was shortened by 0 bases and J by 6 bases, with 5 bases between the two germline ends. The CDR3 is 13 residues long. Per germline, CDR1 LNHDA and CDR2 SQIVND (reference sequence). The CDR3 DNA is TGTGCCAGTAGTATAGACGCGGCCGGGGAGCTGTTTTTT. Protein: CASSIDAAGELFF. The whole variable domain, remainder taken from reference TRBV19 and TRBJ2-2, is DGGITQSPKYLFRKEGQNVTLSCEQNLNHDAMYWYRQDPGQGLRLIYYSQIVNDFQKGDIAEGYSVSREKKESFPLTVTSAQKNPTAFYLCASSIDAAGELFFGEGSRLTVL.